A selection of T cell receptor beta chains follows, all from one sample in a study of blood T cell repertoires in COVID-19. Generated by immunoSEQ multiplex PCR, the TCRdb table keeps only in-frame clones and is missing some. This table holds 250,000 or so clones, 70% to 90% found once. Sample: PBMCs or T cells enriched from blood (not recorded which). The origin of the receptors is a woman in her forties or fifties who had recovered from COVID-19. CDR3s include the opening cysteine and the closing phenylalanine or tryptophan. A D gene is named only where the DNA matches it firmly. Not all rows give a size; the values are once, few, many and, for expanded clones, a class.

TGCGCCAGCAGCCCCAACGACTACTACGAGCAGTACTTC,CASSPNDYYEQYF,NA,TRBV4-1,NA,TRBJ2-7
TGTGCCAGCACTGGGACTAGCGGAGCTCCGGGGGAGCTGTTTTTT,CASTGTSGAPGELFF,NA,TRBV28,TRBD2,TRBJ2-2
TGTGCCAGCAGCCCGCGGGGGGATCCCCAAGATACGCAGTATTTT,CASSPRGDPQDTQYF,few,TRBV4-2,TRBD2,TRBJ2-3
TGTGCCAGCAGTTTACTGGTGAGCGAAAAACTGTTTTTT,CASSLLVSEKLFF,NA,TRBV12-3/TRBV12-4,NA,TRBJ1-4
TGTGCCAGCAGCTTAAACAAGGAGTTACGCTCCTACGAGCAGTACTTC,CASSLNKELRSYEQYF,NA,TRBV7-8,NA,TRBJ2-7
TGCGCCAGCAGCTTGGGCCTAGGGGTCCAAGAGACCCAGTACTTC,CASSLGLGVQETQYF,few,TRBV5-1,NA,TRBJ2-5
TGTGCCAGCAGCTTAGGCAGGGAATCCGAGCAGTACTTC,CASSLGRESEQYF,few,TRBV7-2,NA,TRBJ2-7
TGTGCCAGCAGTTCTACAGGGGGACCTCAGTTCTTC,CASSSTGGPQFF,NA,TRBV27,TRBD1,TRBJ2-1
TGTGCCAGCAGCTTAGATCTCGCAGGGTTCTTC,CASSLDLAGFF,NA,TRBV7-9,NA,TRBJ2-1
TGTGCTAGTGGTTTGGTAGCAGGGGTTGGCAATCAGCCCCAGCATTTT,CASGLVAGVGNQPQHF,once,TRBV12-5,NA,TRBJ1-5
TGTGCCAGCGCTAAACAGGGCAGCCTAAGGGAGCAGTTCTTC,CASAKQGSLREQFF,once,TRBV6-5,NA,TRBJ2-1
TGTGCCAGCAGTTTGGGGACACCCTACGAGCAGTACTTC,CASSLGTPYEQYF,NA,TRBV28,NA,TRBJ2-7
TGTGCCAGTTCGGAGACAGGGAACTATGGCTACACCTTC,CASSETGNYGYTF,NA,TRBV19,TRBD1,TRBJ1-2
TGCGCCAGCAGCACCCTAGCGGGAGTCGCCGAGCAGTTCTTC,CASSTLAGVAEQFF,few,TRBV5-1,TRBD2,TRBJ2-1
TGTGCCAGCAGTTTATACCGGGATGCCAATGAGCAGTTCTTC,CASSLYRDANEQFF,NA,TRBV28,NA,TRBJ2-1
TGTGCCACCAGCCGTACGGCAGATACGCAGTATTTT,CATSRTADTQYF,NA,TRBV15,NA,TRBJ2-3
TGTGCCAGCACTGGCGTCCACAGCTCCTACAATGAGCAGTTCTTC,CASTGVHSSYNEQFF,NA,TRBV6-5,NA,TRBJ2-1
TGTGCCAGCAGCTATTCGACAGTTATCAATGAGCAGTTCTTC,CASSYSTVINEQFF,NA,TRBV11-2,NA,TRBJ2-1
TGTGCCAGCAGTTACCCAGGGGCGGATGGGGCCAACGTCCTGACTTTC,CASSYPGADGANVLTF,NA,TRBV28,NA,TRBJ2-6
TGTGCCAGCAGCCGAGGGGACAGGTCTATCAGTGGCTACACCTTC,CASSRGDRSISGYTF,NA,TRBV7-8,TRBD1,TRBJ1-2
TGTGCCAGCAGTGAATCGCCAGGGGGCCTCGTGGAGACCCAGTACTTC,CASSESPGGLVETQYF,once,TRBV2,TRBD1,TRBJ2-5
TGTGCCAGCAGTATACAGGGTTCTGGCTACACCTTC,CASSIQGSGYTF,NA,TRBV28,NA,TRBJ1-2
TGTGCCAGCAGCTCCCGGACAGCGCCCGGCGGCTACACCTTC,CASSSRTAPGGYTF,NA,TRBV5-4,NA,TRBJ1-2
TGCAGCGTTGGGACAGGGGGCCACTATGGCTACACCTTC,CSVGTGGHYGYTF,NA,TRBV29-1,TRBD1,TRBJ1-2
TGTGCCAGCGGACGACAGGGAAACACAGATACGCAGTATTTT,CASGRQGNTDTQYF,NA,TRBV2,TRBD1,TRBJ2-3
TGTGCCAGCAGCTTGGGACTAGCGGGAGGGCCAGATACGCAGTATTTT,CASSLGLAGGPDTQYF,few,TRBV7-9,TRBD2,TRBJ2-3
TGCGCCAGCAGCCAAGGAGGGACAGGGGGCTACAATGAGCAGTTCTTC,CASSQGGTGGYNEQFF,once,TRBV4-1,TRBD1,TRBJ2-1
TGTGCCAGCAGCGTAGCTGATAGGGGGCTTGTCTATGGCTACACCTTC,CASSVADRGLVYGYTF,NA,TRBV9,TRBD1,TRBJ1-2
TGTGCCAGCAGCCAAGAGTGGAGTCAGGGAGAGACCCAGTACTTC,CASSQEWSQGETQYF,once,TRBV3-1/TRBV3-2,NA,TRBJ2-5
TGCGCCAGCAGTGTCCGAGTAGCGGGAGGGGGCTACGAGCAGTACTTC,CASSVRVAGGGYEQYF,NA,TRBV10-1,TRBD2,TRBJ2-7
TGTGCCAGCGGGAGGTACGAGCAGTACTTC,CASGRYEQYF,NA,TRBV27,NA,TRBJ2-7
TGTGCCAGCACCTCGGGGGCAGGGAGGGACACCGGGGAGCTGTTTTTT,CASTSGAGRDTGELFF,NA,TRBV5-6,NA,TRBJ2-2
TGTGCTAGTGGTTTGGGGCAGGCGAACACCGGGGAGCTGTTTTTT,CASGLGQANTGELFF,NA,TRBV12-5,NA,TRBJ2-2
TGCGCCAGCAGCTTGGGCAGGGGTTGGGACGAGCAGTACTTC,CASSLGRGWDEQYF,NA,TRBV5-1,NA,TRBJ2-7
TGTGCCAGCAGTATACAGGTAGGCTACGAGCAGTACTTC,CASSIQVGYEQYF,NA,TRBV2,NA,TRBJ2-7
TGCGCCAGCGACGTCGGGACTAGCGGAAATGAGCAGTTCTTC,CASDVGTSGNEQFF,NA,TRBV5-1,TRBD2,TRBJ2-1
TGTGCCAGCAGCTTAAGGGGTAGCAATCAGCCCCAGCATTTT,CASSLRGSNQPQHF,once,TRBV13,NA,TRBJ1-5
TGTGCCAGCAGATACACGACAGGGAGTTCCTCACCCCTCCACTTT,CASRYTTGSSSPLHF,NA,TRBV5-6,TRBD1,TRBJ1-6
TGTGCCAGTAGTGACAGGGGGTTCGGGGCCAACGTCCTGACTTTC,CASSDRGFGANVLTF,NA,TRBV19,TRBD1,TRBJ2-6
TGTGCCAGCAGTTCGTCCCCCGGGTTTGAAGCTTTCTTT,CASSSSPGFEAFF,NA,TRBV28,NA,TRBJ1-1
TGTGCCAGCAGTTACGACTACACAGATACGCAGTATTTT,CASSYDYTDTQYF,NA,TRBV6-5,NA,TRBJ2-3
TGTGCCAGCACCGAACCACGGGGGTTGCGAGAGACCCAGTACTTC,CASTEPRGLRETQYF,NA,TRBV28,NA,TRBJ2-5
TGCGCCAGTACCGGGACTACGCCCTACAATGAGCAGTTCTTC,CASTGTTPYNEQFF,NA,TRBV5-1,TRBD2,TRBJ2-1
TGTGCCAGCAGTGAAGTGGAGCAGCATGAAGCTTTCTTT,CASSEVEQHEAFF,NA,TRBV6-1,NA,TRBJ1-1
TGTGCCACCAGTGATGGGACAACCGGGGAGCTGTTTTTT,CATSDGTTGELFF,NA,TRBV24-1,NA,TRBJ2-2